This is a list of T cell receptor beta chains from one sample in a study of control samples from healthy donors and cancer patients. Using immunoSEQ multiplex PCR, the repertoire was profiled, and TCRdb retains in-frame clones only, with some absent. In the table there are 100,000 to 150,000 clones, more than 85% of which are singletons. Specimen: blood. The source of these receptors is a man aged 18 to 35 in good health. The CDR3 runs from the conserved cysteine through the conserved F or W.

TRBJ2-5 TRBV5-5 CASSLVFRPSGVQETQYF
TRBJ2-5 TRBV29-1 CSVELGGAETQYF
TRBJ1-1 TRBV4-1 CASSQQGRTEAFF
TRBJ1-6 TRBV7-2 CASSPGFTQSSYNSPLHF
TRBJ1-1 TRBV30 CAWSVQTGGNTEAFF
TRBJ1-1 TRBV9 CASSVSGMNTEAFF
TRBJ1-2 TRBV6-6 CASSYSKGGANYGYTF
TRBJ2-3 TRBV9 CASSEGGKWHTDTQYF
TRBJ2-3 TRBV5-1 CASSWPLAGDLGDTQYF
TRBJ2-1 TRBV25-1 CASSGRQGSEQFF
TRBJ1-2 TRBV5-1 CASSMPGNTYGYTF
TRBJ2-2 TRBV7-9 CASSLTGSTGELFF
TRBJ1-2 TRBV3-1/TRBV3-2 CASSQGDRGQGYGYTF
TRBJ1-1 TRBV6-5 CASSYLADTEAFF
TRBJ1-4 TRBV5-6 CASSSTGTPNEKLFF
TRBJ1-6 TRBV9 CASSVEGEIYNSPLHF
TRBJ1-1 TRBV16 CASSQSIGGTEAFF
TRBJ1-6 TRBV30 CAWKGTGSFINSPLHF
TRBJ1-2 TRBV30 CAWSPQGRDGYTF
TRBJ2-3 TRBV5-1 CASHLGRAGGPDTQYF
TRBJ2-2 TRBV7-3 CASSLVWDRELFF
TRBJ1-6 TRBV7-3 CASSLRVTGSPLHF
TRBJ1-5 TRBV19 CASSMGWVSQPQHF
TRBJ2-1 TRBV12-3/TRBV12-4 CASSLLNEQFF
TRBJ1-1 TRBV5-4 CASSTRDRASEAFF
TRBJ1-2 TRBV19 CASRRTGGDGYTF
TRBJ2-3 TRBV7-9 CASSRDSVTDTQYF
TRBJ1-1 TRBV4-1 CASSQEPKPTSFAEAFF
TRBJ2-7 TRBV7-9 CASSQLSAREQYF
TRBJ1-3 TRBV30 CAWSTGGSGNTIYF
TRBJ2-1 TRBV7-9 CASSPWSGNDYNEQFF
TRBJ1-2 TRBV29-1 CSVEFYRAAYGYTF
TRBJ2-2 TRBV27 CASTFTGQANTGELFF
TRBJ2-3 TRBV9 CASSALRSTDTQYF
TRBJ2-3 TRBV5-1 CASSFAGGTTDTQYF
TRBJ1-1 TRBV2 CASSSQGMNTEAFF
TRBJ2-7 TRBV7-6 CASSLDREQYF
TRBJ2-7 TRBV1 CTSSAAGLAGEQTSYEQYF
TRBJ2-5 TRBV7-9 CASSTRDRGWQETQYF
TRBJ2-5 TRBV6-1 CASSEIGATEAQYF
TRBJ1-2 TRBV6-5 CASAPGTRSYGYTF
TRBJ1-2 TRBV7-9 CASSLSGDGYTF
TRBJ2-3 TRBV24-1 CATSDSADTQYF
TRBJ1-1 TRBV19 CASKGRAEAFF
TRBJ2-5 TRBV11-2 CASSLKETQYF
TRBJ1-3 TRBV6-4 CASSDDSSGNTIYF
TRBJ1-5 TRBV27 CASSSYQTGSLNQPQHF
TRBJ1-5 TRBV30 CAWSSDRRLGLGNQPQHF
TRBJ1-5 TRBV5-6 CASSLGEGARGGQPQHF
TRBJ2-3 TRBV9 CASSVVLAGGTDTQYF
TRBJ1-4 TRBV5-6 CASSGTGTGREKLFF
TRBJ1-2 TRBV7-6 CASSLDPGTTYGYTF
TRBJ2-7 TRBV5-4 CASSLDAYEQYF
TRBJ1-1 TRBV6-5 CASTLDRGTEAFF
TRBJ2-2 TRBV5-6 CASSWGHTGELFF
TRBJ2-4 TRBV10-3 CAISESTGGNENIQYF
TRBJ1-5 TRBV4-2 CASSQRRNSQPQHF
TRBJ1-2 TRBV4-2 CASSQGDPSNYGYTF
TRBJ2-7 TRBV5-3 CARSLTSGEPSYEQYF